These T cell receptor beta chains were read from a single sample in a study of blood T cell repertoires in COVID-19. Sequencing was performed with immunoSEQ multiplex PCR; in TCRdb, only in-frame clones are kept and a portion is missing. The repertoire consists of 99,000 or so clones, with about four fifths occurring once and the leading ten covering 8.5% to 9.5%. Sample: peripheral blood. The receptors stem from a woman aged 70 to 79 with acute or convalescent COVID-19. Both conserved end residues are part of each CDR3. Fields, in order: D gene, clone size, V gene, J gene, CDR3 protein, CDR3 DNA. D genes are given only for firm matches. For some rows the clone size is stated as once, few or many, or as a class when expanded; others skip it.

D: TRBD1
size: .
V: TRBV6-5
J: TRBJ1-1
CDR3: CASGRTGMNTEAFF
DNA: TGTGCCAGCGGGCGGACAGGAATGAACACTGAAGCTTTCTTT

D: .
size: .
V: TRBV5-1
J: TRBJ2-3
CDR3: CASSFQGMDTQYF
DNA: TGCGCCAGCAGCTTTCAGGGGATGGATACGCAGTATTTT

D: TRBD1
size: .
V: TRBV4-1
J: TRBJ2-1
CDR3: CASSPGGSSYNEQFF
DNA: TGCGCCAGCAGCCCAGGGGGCAGCTCCTACAATGAGCAGTTCTTC

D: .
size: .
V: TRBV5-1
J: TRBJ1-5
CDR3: CASSLGQGGQPQHF
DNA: TGCGCCAGCAGCTTGGGGCAGGGTGGTCAGCCCCAGCATTTT

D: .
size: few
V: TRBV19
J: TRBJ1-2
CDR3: CASSWTPNYGYTF
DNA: TGTGCCAGTAGTTGGACACCTAACTATGGCTACACCTTC

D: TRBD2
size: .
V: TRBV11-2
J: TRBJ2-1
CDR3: CASSSLRAGVDNEQFF
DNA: TGTGCCAGCAGCTCCCTCAGGGCGGGAGTAGACAATGAGCAGTTCTTC

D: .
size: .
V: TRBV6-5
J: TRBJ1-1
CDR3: CASSFWGPNTEAFF
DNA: TGTGCCAGCAGTTTCTGGGGCCCGAACACTGAAGCTTTCTTT

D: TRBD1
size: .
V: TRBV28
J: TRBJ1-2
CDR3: CASSLRRWDRGRDGYTF
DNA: TGTGCCAGCAGTTTGAGAAGGTGGGACAGGGGGAGGGATGGCTACACCTTC

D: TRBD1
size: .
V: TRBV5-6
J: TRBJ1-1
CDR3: CASTRTGFGEAFF
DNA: TGTGCCAGCACCAGGACAGGGTTCGGTGAAGCTTTCTTT

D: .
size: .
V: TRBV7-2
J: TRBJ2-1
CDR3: CASSLGSYYNEQFF
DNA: TGTGCCAGCAGCTTAGGTTCCTACTACAATGAGCAGTTCTTC

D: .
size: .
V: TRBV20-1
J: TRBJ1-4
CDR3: CSASKDRGSNEKLFF
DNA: TGCAGTGCTAGTAAAGATCGGGGGAGTAATGAAAAACTGTTTTTT

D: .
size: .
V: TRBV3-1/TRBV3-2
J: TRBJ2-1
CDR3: CASSQGRSSYNEQFF
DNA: TGTGCCAGCAGCCAGGGTCGGAGCTCCTACAATGAGCAGTTCTTC

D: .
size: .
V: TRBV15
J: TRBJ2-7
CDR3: CATSRTGIYEQYF
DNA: TGTGCCACCAGCCGCACAGGGATCTACGAGCAGTACTTC

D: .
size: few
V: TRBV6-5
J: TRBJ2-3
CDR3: CASSYVGGADTQYF
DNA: TGTGCCAGCAGTTACGTCGGGGGTGCAGATACGCAGTATTTT

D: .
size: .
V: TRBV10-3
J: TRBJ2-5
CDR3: CAISESGPLSFQYF
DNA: TGTGCCATCAGTGAGTCGGGGCCACTCTCATTCCAGTACTTC

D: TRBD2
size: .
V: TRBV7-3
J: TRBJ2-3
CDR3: CASRPGLSTDTQYF
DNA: TGTGCCAGCAGGCCGGGACTAAGCACAGATACGCAGTATTTT

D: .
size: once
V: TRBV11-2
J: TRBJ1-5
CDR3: CASSLHPGSDQPQHF
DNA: TGTGCCAGCAGCTTACATCCGGGGAGCGATCAGCCCCAGCATTTT

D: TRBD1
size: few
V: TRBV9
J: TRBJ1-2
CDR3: CASSNRDSPNYGYTF
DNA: TGTGCCAGCAGCAACCGGGACAGTCCTAACTATGGCTACACCTTC